This passage covers 26 T cell receptor beta chains from one sample sequenced in a study of graft-versus-host responses after intestinal transplantation. Clones were read by immunoSEQ multiplex PCR, and TCRdb kept only the in-frame ones, dropping some. The table has some 4,700 clones, 27% seen once; the top ten hold about 25%. Responders (roughly 200,000, CFSE-labeled) were co-plated with roughly 200,000 irradiated, violet-dye-labeled stimulators. The sequencing here drew on alloreactive CD8+ T cells from a mixed lymphocyte reaction culture, taken before transplantation. Subset noted: CFSE-low proliferating T cells sorted from approximately 6-day pre-transplant mixed lymphocyte reaction (GvH or HvG direction). Receptors originate from a human patient who was an organ donor for intestinal transplantation.

The rearrangement uses TRBV19 and TRBJ2-3, with a tentative D call TRBD1 (6 bases). Trimming removed 3 bases from V and 3 bases from J, with 13 bases in between. The germline V gene has CDR1 LNHDA and CDR2 SQIVND (reference sequence). CDR3 length: 15 amino acids. CDR3 region: CASSITGRATDTQYF. CDR3 DNA: TGTGCCAGTAGTATTACAGGGAGAGCAACAGATACGCAGTATTTT. Combining the CDR3 with reference TRBV19 and TRBJ2-3 gives the whole variable domain DGGITQSPKYLFRKEGQNVTLSCEQNLNHDAMYWYRQDPGQGLRLIYYSQIVNDFQKGDIAEGYSVSREKKESFPLTVTSAQKNPTAFYLCASSITGRATDTQYFGPGTRLTVL.

This clone was counted a few times. J is TRBJ2-5 and V is TRBV28; 7 positions match TRBD2. The V segment lost 4 bases and the J segment 4 bases; nucleotides outside the gene matches: 12. This CDR3 is built from 16 residues. The germline V gene has CDR1 MDHEN and CDR2 SYDVKM. The CDR3 loop is CASSSRTSLDLETQYF. CDR3 in DNA: TGTGCCAGCAGTTCCCGGACTAGTTTAGACCTAGAGACCCAGTACTTC.

Relative to its sample, this clone is medium-sized. The rearrangement joins TRBV5-8 to TRBJ1-2; 12 bases match TRBD1. Per germline, CDR1 SGHTS and CDR2 YDEGEE. CDR3 length: 15 amino acids. The trim removed 4 bases at V and 4 bases at J, leaving 5 bases unmatched. CDR3 DNA sequence: TGTGCCAGCAGCATGGGGACAGGGGGCAGCTATGGCTACACCTTC. It yields the protein CASSMGTGGSYGYTF. Combining the CDR3 with reference TRBV5-8 and TRBJ1-2 gives the whole variable domain EAGVTQSPTHLIKTRGQQATLRCSPISGHTSVYWYQQALGLGLQFLLWYDEGEERNRGNFPPRFSGRQFPNYSSELNVNALELEDSALYLCASSMGTGGSYGYTFGSGTRLTVV.

This clone is judged medium-sized. This rearrangement joins TRBV7-8 to TRBJ2-2; TRBD2 agrees at 15 bases. The CDR3 is made up of 15 amino acids. The germline V gene has CDR1 SGHVS and CDR2 FQNEAQ. V lost 6 bases, J lost 10 bases, and 6 bases stayed unmatched. The CDR3 DNA sequence: TGTGCCAGCAGTGGACTAGCGGGGGGGCTCCAGGAGCTGTTTTTT. This gives the protein CASSGLAGGLQELFF.

This clone is medium-sized. The chain is built from TRBV6-6 and TRBJ2-7; a possible D gene is TRBD1 (6 bases). The CDR3 sequence is 12 residues long. Deletions cut 6 bases from V and 3 bases from J, with 9 bases between. The germline CDR1 and CDR2 sequences are MNHNY and SVGAGI (reference sequence). Here the CDR3 DNA reads TGTGCCAGCAGCCCGACAGGCTACGAGCAGTACGTC. Translating gives CASSPTGYEQYV.

The gene calls are TRBV7-6 and TRBJ1-5, with D hard to call. Germline V gene data show CDR1 as SGHVS and CDR2 as FNYEAQ. The CDR3 consists of 14 residues. Trimming took 1 base from V and 7 from J, leaving 11 bases between them. DNA of the CDR3: TGTGCCAGCAGCTTAGGAGGTGGGTGGCAGCCCCAGCATTTT. It codes for CASSLGGGWQPQHF.

The chain links TRBV9 to TRBJ2-2, with a tentative D call TRBD2 (5 bases). Trimming cost V 4 bases and J 5 bases, with 12 bases left between them. The CDR3 loop spans 14 amino acids. In germline, CDR1 is SGDLS, CDR2 YYNGEE. The CDR3 is CASSPHRRTGELFF. CDR3 in DNA: TGTGCCAGCAGCCCACACCGGAGGACCGGGGAGCTGTTTTTT.

This clone was seen just once. The J gene is TRBJ1-3, the V gene TRBV9, with D perhaps TRBD1 (6 bases). Germline CDR1 is SGDLS and CDR2 is YYNGEE. V lost 1 base to trimming and J lost 3 bases, with 23 bases between them. CDR3 length: 19 amino acids. The CDR3, as DNA: TGTGCCAGCAGCGTAAAGCCGTCCGGGCAGGGGAAAGGTGGAAACACCATATATTTT. Translation gives CASSVKPSGQGKGGNTIYF.

This clone appeared many times. CDR3 nucleotides: TGTGCCAGCAGTGACCCTGGAGCGGGGTCTAATGAAAAACTGTTTTTT. Encoded protein: CASSDPGAGSNEKLFF. V gene TRBV28 combines with J gene TRBJ1-4; D call uncertain. CDR1 and CDR2 (germline): MDHEN, SYDVKM. This CDR3 is 16 amino acids long. The V and J ends lost 5 bases and 3 bases respectively, with 16 bases between them.

This clone was picked up a small number of times. CDR3 residues: CASSIGTSFDEQYV. In DNA form, the CDR3 reads TGTGCCAGCAGCATCGGGACTAGCTTCGACGAGCAGTACGTC. The gene calls are TRBV2 and TRBJ2-7; TRBD2 aligns across 9 bases. With V trimmed by 6 bases and J by 5 bases, 8 bases remained unmatched. In germline, CDR1 is SNHLY, CDR2 FYNNEI. This CDR3 region has 14 residues.

This clone ranks as medium-sized. The chain recombines TRBV14 with TRBJ2-3, with TRBD2 as a possible D gene (7 bases). Germline lookup yields CDR1 SGHDN and CDR2 FVKESK. The CDR3 sequence is 16 residues long. V lost 0 bases, J lost 9 bases, and 19 bases lay in between. The DNA of the CDR3 is TGTGCCAGCAGCCAAGAAGGCGGGGGCCGGTTGGGAACGCAGTATTTT. Protein sequence: CASSQEGGGRLGTQYF. Based on the CDR3 plus reference TRBV14 and TRBJ2-3, the full variable domain is EAGVTQFPSHSVIEKGQTVTLRCDPISGHDNLYWYRRVMGKEIKFLLHFVKESKQDESGMPNNRFLAERTGGTYSTLKVQPAELEDSGVYFCASSQEGGGRLGTQYFGPGTRLTVL.

This clone was seen a handful of times. The chain employs TRBV23-1 and TRBJ2-2, with D possibly TRBD1 on 5 matching bases. TRBV23-1 is an ORF, with its function uncertain. Trimming shortened V by 1 base and J by 1 base, and 10 bases separated the two germline ends. This CDR3 has 16 amino acids. DNA for the CDR3: TGCGCCAGCAGTCAATGGTGGCAGGGGAACACCGGGGAGCTGTTTTTT. This sequence encodes CASSQWWQGNTGELFF.

The chain links TRBV11-3 to TRBJ2-7; weak D call: TRBD2 (5 bases). This CDR3 contains 15 residues. V gave up 5 bases and J gave up 5 bases, with 19 bases separating them. Germline CDR1 is SGHNT and CDR2 is YENEEA. The CDR3 region has the DNA TGTGCCAGCAGCGCCCCGGGAAAGGGCGAGGACGAGCAGTACGTC. Protein product: CASSAPGKGEDEQYV.

The chain combines TRBV6-6 with TRBJ1-2, with D maybe TRBD1 (5 bases). Per germline, CDR1 MNHNY and CDR2 SVGAGI (reference sequence). This CDR3 is 13 amino acids long. The ends were cut back, 2 bases at V and 10 bases at J, with 14 bases in the middle. The CDR3 nucleotides are TGTGCCAGCAGTTACACCGGGGGTCCAGACTACACCTTC. This translates into CASSYTGGPDYTF.

This clone has more than one count but fewer than ten. The V call is TRBV15, the J call TRBJ1-1; no definite D call. The ends were cut back, 0 bases at V and 3 bases at J, with 17 bases in the middle. This CDR3 comprises 17 residues. The germline V gene has CDR1 LNHNV and CDR2 YYDKDF (reference sequence). CDR3 in amino acids: CATSRDRVLGDDTEAFF. The DNA of the CDR3 is TGTGCCACCAGCAGAGATCGGGTGCTGGGTGATGACACTGAAGCTTTCTTT.

This sequence joins TRBV7-2 and TRBJ1-6; no definite D call. Germline V lookup: CDR1 SGHTA, CDR2 FQGNSA. The V and J ends lost 7 bases and 10 bases respectively, with 14 bases between them. This CDR3 has 13 amino acids. The CDR3: CASKLGTRSPLHF. CDR3 bases: TGTGCCAGCAAACTAGGTACGAGGTCACCCCTCCACTTT. Full variable domain (outside the CDR3, taken from reference TRBV7-2 and TRBJ1-6): GAGVSQSPSNKVTEKGKDVELRCDPISGHTALYWYRQSLGQGLEFLIYFQGNSAPDKSGLPSDRFSAERTGGSVSTLTIQRTQQEDSAVYLCASKLGTRSPLHFGNGTRLTVT.

The rearrangement links TRBV5-1 to TRBJ2-3; 9 positions match TRBD2. The germline gives CDR1 SGHRS, CDR2 YFSETQ. The J segment lost 3 bases and the V segment lost 0 bases, leaving 5 bases of the junction unmatched. CDR3 size: 16 residues. The CDR3 nucleotides read TGCGCCAGCAGCTTGGTAGCGGGGGTCGGAACAGATACGCAGTATTTT. It encodes CASSLVAGVGTDTQYF.

This clone was counted between two and nine times. This chain links TRBV9 with TRBJ1-3; D ambiguous. This CDR3 is built from 15 residues. Trimming pared 2 bases from V and 2 bases from J, leaving 11 bases between. The germline CDR1 and CDR2 sequences are SGDLS and YYNGEE. CDR3 residues: CASSVYGEAGNTIYF. The CDR3 coding sequence is TGTGCCAGCAGCGTCTACGGTGAGGCTGGAAACACCATATATTTT.

The chain has TRBV11-2 and TRBJ2-1; 14 bases are a match to TRBD2. The CDR3 contains 19 residues. Unmatched junction bases numbered 17, after V lost 5 bases and J lost 8 bases. Germline CDR1 SGHAT, CDR2 FQNNGV. The DNA of the CDR3 is TGTGCCAGCAGCCCCTTTCCGGGACTAGCGGGGGCGGGGTCCGATGAGCAGTTCTTC. Its protein product is CASSPFPGLAGAGSDEQFF.

The table lists this clone with a few counts. Mismatch with germline at one junction end may stem from a read error. This chain uses TRBV5-5 with TRBJ1-2; no clear D. This CDR3 comprises 14 residues. The V gene's germline CDR1 is SGHKS and CDR2 YYEKEE (reference sequence). CDR3 DNA: TGCGCCAGCAGCCAATTGGACTCGAACTATGGCTACACCTTC. Residues: CASSQLDSNYGYTF.

This clone showed up just a few times. V usage is TRBV5-1 and J usage is TRBJ2-6; the D gene is possibly TRBD1 (5 bases). CDR3 length: 17 amino acids. Per the germline V gene, CDR1 is SGHRS and CDR2 is YFSETQ. V lost 5 bases and J 1 base, leaving 16 bases between the germline ends. DNA for the CDR3: TGCGCCAGCAGACCCCCACTCCAGGGTTCTGGGGCCAACGTCCTGACTTTC. Translated, it gives CASRPPLQGSGANVLTF.

This clone was counted a few times. This chain uses TRBV7-9 with TRBJ1-5; 9 bases match TRBD1. Unmatched junction bases numbered 13, after V lost 4 bases and J lost 9 bases. This CDR3 has 16 residues. Germline V lookup: CDR1 SEHNR, CDR2 FQNEAQ (reference sequence). CDR3 amino acids: CASSSRTGAPFWPQHF. In DNA form, the CDR3 reads TGTGCCAGCAGCTCCCGGACAGGGGCCCCGTTTTGGCCCCAGCATTTT.

The chain joins TRBV6-5 to TRBJ2-3; maybe TRBD2 (5 bases). The germline V gene has CDR1 MNHEY and CDR2 SVGAGI. V was cut by 4 bases and J by 5 bases, with 16 bases left in between. This CDR3 contains 15 residues. CDR3 sequence (DNA): TGTGCCAGCAGTTCCCCAGGAGTCCGGGAAGATACGCAGTATTTT. Encoded protein: CASSSPGVREDTQYF.

This clone is categorized as large (0.1 to 1%). The sample holds other DNA sequences that translate to the same CDR3. This chain links TRBV4-1 with TRBJ1-4; D is ambiguous. The CDR3 contains 15 residues. From germline, CDR1 is MGHRA and CDR2 YSYEKL. Trimming cost V 0 bases and J 3 bases, with 8 bases left between them. Written as DNA, the CDR3 is TGCGCCAGCAGCCAAGATCTCAGTTCTAATGAAAAACTGTTTTTT. Residues: CASSQDLSSNEKLFF.

The chain couples TRBV18 to TRBJ2-3; 7 positions agree with TRBD2. The germline CDR1 and CDR2 sequences are KGHSH and LQKENI. The CDR3 spans 16 residues. The V segment lost 6 bases and the J segment 1 base; nucleotides outside the gene matches: 10. This CDR3 is CASSPSTSSGTDTQYF. CDR3 in DNA: TGTGCCAGCTCGCCCTCGACTAGCAGTGGCACAGATACGCAGTATTTT.

This chain connects TRBV27 to TRBJ2-3; 8 bases are a match to TRBD1. The germline gives CDR1 MNHEY, CDR2 SMNVEV (reference sequence). Losses at the gene ends were 10 bases for V and 4 bases for J; bases not matched to a gene: 4. The CDR3 is made up of 12 amino acids. The CDR3: CANGQGPDTQYF. CDR3 nucleotides: TGTGCCAACGGACAGGGACCAGATACGCAGTATTTT.